This TCR beta chain was profiled in a study of blood T cell repertoires in COVID-19. Assay: immunoSEQ multiplex PCR; the TCRdb copy retains only in-frame clones and omits some. The repertoire consists of some 490,000 clones, with roughly nine tenths occurring once and the leading ten covering roughly 8.5%. Germline CDR1 SGDLS, CDR2 YYNGEE. The CDR3 sequence is 15 residues long. The V segment lost 3 bases and the J segment 1 base; nucleotides outside the gene matches: 5. The sequence came from a woman aged 55-69 years who had recovered from COVID-19. The chain links TRBV9 to TRBJ2-3, with TRBD2 matching over 7 bases. Sequencing was done on a sample of PBMCs or T cells enriched from blood (not recorded which). This chain's CDR3 is CASSAAGERTDTQYF. In nucleotides, the CDR3 is TGTGCCAGCAGCGCTGCGGGGGAGCGCACAGATACGCAGTATTTT.